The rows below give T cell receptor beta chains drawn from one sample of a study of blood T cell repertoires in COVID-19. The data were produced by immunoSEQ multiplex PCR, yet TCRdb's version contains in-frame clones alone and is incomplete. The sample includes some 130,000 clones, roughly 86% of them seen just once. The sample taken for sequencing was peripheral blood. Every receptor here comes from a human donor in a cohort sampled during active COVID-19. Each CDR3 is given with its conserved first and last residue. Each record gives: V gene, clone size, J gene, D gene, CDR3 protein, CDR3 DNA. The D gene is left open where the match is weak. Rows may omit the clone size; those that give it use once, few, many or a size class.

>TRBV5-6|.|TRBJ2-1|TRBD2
CASSPPWTSGTYNEQFF
TGTGCCAGCAGCCCTCCTTGGACTAGCGGGACCTACAATGAGCAGTTCTTC
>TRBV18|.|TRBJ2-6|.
CASSPAGTLSGANVLTF
TGTGCCAGCTCACCGGCAGGAACACTCTCTGGGGCCAACGTCCTGACTTTC
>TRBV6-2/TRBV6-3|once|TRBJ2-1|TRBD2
CASSYNGTSGDHNEQFF
TGTGCCAGCAGTTACAACGGGACTAGCGGGGACCACAATGAGCAGTTCTTC
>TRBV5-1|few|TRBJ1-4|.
CASSLGALDEKLFF
TGCGCCAGCAGCTTGGGGGCATTGGATGAAAAACTGTTTTTT
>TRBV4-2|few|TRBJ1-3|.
CASSQFSGNTIYF
TGTGCCAGCAGCCAATTTAGCGGGAACACCATATATTTT
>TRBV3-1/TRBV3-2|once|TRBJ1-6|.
CASSLRQNNSPLHF
TGTGCCAGCAGCCTTCGACAGAATAATTCACCCCTCCACTTT
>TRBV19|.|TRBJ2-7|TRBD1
CASSAAGTGFHYEQYF
TGTGCCAGTAGTGCCGCCGGGACAGGGTTTCACTACGAGCAGTACTTC
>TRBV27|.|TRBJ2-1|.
CASSLSSEAGWFF
TGTGCCAGCAGTTTATCTTCTGAGGCGGGCTGGTTCTTC
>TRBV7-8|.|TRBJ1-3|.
CASSGQISGNTIYF
TGTGCCAGCAGTGGACAGATTTCTGGAAACACCATATATTTT
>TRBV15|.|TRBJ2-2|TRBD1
CATSVGQGINGELFF
TGTGCCACCAGCGTAGGACAGGGAATTAACGGGGAGCTGTTTTTT
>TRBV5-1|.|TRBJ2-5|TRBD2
CASSLITGGETQYF
TGCGCCAGCAGCTTGATCACGGGAGGGGAGACCCAGTACTTC
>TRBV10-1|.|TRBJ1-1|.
CAASANTNTEAFF
TGCGCCGCCAGCGCGAACACCAACACTGAAGCTTTCTTT
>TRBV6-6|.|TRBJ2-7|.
CASSYLKTAGQYF
TGTGCCAGCAGTTACTTAAAGACGGCAGGGCAGTACTTC
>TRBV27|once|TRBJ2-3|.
CASSFRDLRDTQYF
TGTGCCAGCAGTTTCCGGGACTTAAGAGATACGCAGTATTTT
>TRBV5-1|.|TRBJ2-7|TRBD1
CASSTGTGGAYEQYF
TGCGCCAGCAGCACCGGGACAGGGGGCGCGTACGAGCAGTACTTC
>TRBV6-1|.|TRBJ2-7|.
CASSDPPSSPEQYF
TGTGCCAGCAGTGACCCTCCTAGTTCCCCCGAGCAGTACTTC
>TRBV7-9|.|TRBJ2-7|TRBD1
CASSLETGGKSYEQYF
TGTGCCAGCAGCTTAGAAACAGGGGGTAAATCCTACGAGCAGTACTTC
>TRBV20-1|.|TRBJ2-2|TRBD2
CSARGLASTGELFF
TGCAGTGCTCGTGGACTAGCGTCCACCGGGGAGCTGTTTTTT
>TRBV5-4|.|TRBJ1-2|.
CASSLKLTGYTF
TGTGCCAGCAGCTTGAAACTCACTGGCTACACCTTC
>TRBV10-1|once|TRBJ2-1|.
CASSREGREQFF
TGCGCCAGCTCCAGAGAAGGGAGGGAGCAGTTCTTC
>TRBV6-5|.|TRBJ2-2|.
CASHPRGPGELFF
TGTGCCAGCCATCCCCGAGGGCCCGGGGAGCTGTTTTTT
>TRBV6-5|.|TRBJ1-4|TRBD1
CASRLATGVGEKLFF
TGTGCCAGCAGACTCGCAACAGGGGTGGGTGAAAAACTGTTTTTT
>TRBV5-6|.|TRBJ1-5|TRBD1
CASSWGTGYQPQHF
TGTGCCAGCAGCTGGGGGACAGGGTATCAGCCCCAGCATTTT
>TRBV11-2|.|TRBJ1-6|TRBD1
CASSSFGQVGGPLHF
TGTGCCAGCAGCTCCTTCGGACAGGTCGGAGGACCCCTCCACTTT
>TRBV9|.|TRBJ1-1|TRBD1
CASTPGQGLGGAFF
TGTGCCAGCACCCCGGGACAGGGGTTGGGTGGAGCTTTCTTT
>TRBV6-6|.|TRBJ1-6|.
CASTTGGEEALHF
TGTGCCAGCACTACCGGAGGCGAGGAGGCCCTCCACTTT
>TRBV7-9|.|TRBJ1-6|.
CASSLRSPDNSPLHF
TGTGCCAGCAGCTTAAGAAGTCCGGATAATTCACCCCTCCACTTT